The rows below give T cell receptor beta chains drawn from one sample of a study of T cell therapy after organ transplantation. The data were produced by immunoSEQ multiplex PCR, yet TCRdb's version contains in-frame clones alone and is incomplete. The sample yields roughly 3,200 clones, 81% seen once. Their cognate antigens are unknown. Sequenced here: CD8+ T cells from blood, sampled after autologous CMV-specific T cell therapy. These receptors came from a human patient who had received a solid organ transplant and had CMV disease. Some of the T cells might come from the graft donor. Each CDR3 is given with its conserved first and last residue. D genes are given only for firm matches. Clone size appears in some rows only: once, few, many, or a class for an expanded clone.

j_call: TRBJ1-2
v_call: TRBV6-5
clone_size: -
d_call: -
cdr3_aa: CASSGGTFGYTF
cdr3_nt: TGTGCCAGCTCCGGGGGGACATTTGGCTACACCTTC

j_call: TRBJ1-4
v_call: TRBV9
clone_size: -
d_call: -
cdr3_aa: CASSGRDGEAVGKLFF
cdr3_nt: TGTGCCAGCAGCGGGAGGGACGGCGAGGCGGTCGGAAAACTGTTTTTT

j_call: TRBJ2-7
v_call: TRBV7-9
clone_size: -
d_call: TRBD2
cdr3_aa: CASSPGLAGRVDHEQYF
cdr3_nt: TGTGCCAGCAGCCCGGGACTAGCGGGACGAGTAGATCACGAGCAGTACTTC

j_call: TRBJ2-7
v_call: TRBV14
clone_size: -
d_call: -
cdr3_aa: CASSQVGIGRSYEQYF
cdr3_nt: TGTGCCAGCAGCCAAGTGGGGATCGGGAGATCGTACGAGCAGTACTTC

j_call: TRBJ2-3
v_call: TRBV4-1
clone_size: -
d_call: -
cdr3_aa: CASSQDRLSTDTQYF
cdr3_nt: TGCGCCAGCAGCCAAGATCGCTTAAGCACAGATACGCAGTATTTT

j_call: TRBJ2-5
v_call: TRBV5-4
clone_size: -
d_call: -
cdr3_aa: CASSAVGGSWEETQYF
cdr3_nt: TGTGCCAGCAGCGCCGTAGGGGGTTCCTGGGAAGAGACCCAGTACTTC

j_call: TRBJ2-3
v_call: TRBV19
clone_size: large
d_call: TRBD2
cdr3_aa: CATETSGTDTQYF
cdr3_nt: TGTGCCACCGAGACTAGCGGCACAGATACGCAGTATTTT

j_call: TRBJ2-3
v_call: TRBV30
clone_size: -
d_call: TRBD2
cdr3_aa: CAWNQAIGSGGPGDTQYF
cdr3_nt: TGTGCCTGGAACCAGGCCATCGGTAGCGGGGGCCCGGGAGATACGCAGTATTTT

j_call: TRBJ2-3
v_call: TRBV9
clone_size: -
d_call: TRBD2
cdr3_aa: CASSDPELAGGPTDTQYF
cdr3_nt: TGTGCCAGCAGCGACCCGGAACTAGCGGGAGGGCCGACAGATACGCAGTATTTT

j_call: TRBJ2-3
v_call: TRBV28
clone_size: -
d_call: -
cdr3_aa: CASSLSLSPTDTQYF
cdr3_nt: TGTGCCAGCAGTTTGTCCCTCTCACCCACAGATACGCAGTATTTT

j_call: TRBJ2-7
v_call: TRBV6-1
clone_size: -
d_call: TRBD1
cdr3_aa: CASARTGSYEQYF
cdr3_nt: TGTGCCAGCGCTAGGACAGGTAGCTACGAGCAGTACTTC

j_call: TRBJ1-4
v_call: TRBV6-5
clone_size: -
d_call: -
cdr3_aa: CASSQTGKLFF
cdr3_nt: TGTGCCAGCAGTCAAACTGGAAAACTGTTTTTT